These T cell receptor beta chains were read from a single sample in a study of human T cells and chemical hapten exposure. Via MiXCR, TCRdb re-called the RACE reads, giving one row per CDR3 protein. Here the sample spans over 150,000 distinct CDR3 sequences, 28% being singletons. The input for sequencing was whole blood, taken in connection with sensitization to the hapten diphenylcyclopropenone (DPC). Receptor source: a woman aged 18-30 years with alopecia areata. Some clones in this sample may be carry-over from other donors' samples. Both conserved end residues are trimmed from each CDR3.

v_gene	j_gene	CDR3aa
TRBV27	TRBJ1-3	ASSLSGGNTIY
TRBV25-1	TRBJ2-5	ASREQGAETQY
TRBV29-1	TRBJ1-3	SVGLSSGNTIY
TRBV10-2	TRBJ2-5	ASSERSSWSRETQY
TRBV20-1	TRBJ2-3	STPWGIGASTDTQY
TRBV3-2	TRBJ2-3	ASSQLFKGGEKRDTQY
TRBV10-3	TRBJ1-3	AISESSSGNTIY
TRBV10-3	TRBJ1-2	AISGDRGNGYT
TRBV6-2/TRBV6-3	TRBJ1-5	ASSAGLGVYQPQH
TRBV7-2	TRBJ2-3	ASSLLGTTDTQY
TRBV7-6	TRBJ2-5	ASSIRTGSQETQY
TRBV9	TRBJ2-3	ASSPRGLRTDTQY
TRBV29-1	TRBJ1-1	SVRQGEAF
TRBV4-1	TRBJ2-1	ASRQGTREQF
TRBV5-1	TRBJ1-5	ASSPDGAGGQPQH
TRBV12-3/TRBV12-4	TRBJ1-6	ASSSRTGYNSPLH
TRBV2	TRBJ2-7	ASSEAPTAPY
TRBV6-4	TRBJ2-1	ASSDRASGINEQF
TRBV7-2	TRBJ1-1	ASSLGQTYTEAF
TRBV9	TRBJ2-7	ASSPPSGRVYEQY
TRBV7-9	TRBJ2-5	ASSLGAQTQY
TRBV2	TRBJ2-6	ASSTKQGSHSGANVLT
TRBV5-1	TRBJ1-2	ASSPGRVANYGYT
TRBV7-2	TRBJ1-2	ASSSSPRGDKGYT
TRBV20-1	TRBJ2-1	SAPDRVAYNEQF
TRBV4-1	TRBJ2-2	ASSRTENTGDLF
TRBV6-6	TRBJ1-2	VTRGGYGYT
TRBV2	TRBJ1-2	ASSGRQGSGYT
TRBV2	TRBJ1-6	ASSDVRLSPLH